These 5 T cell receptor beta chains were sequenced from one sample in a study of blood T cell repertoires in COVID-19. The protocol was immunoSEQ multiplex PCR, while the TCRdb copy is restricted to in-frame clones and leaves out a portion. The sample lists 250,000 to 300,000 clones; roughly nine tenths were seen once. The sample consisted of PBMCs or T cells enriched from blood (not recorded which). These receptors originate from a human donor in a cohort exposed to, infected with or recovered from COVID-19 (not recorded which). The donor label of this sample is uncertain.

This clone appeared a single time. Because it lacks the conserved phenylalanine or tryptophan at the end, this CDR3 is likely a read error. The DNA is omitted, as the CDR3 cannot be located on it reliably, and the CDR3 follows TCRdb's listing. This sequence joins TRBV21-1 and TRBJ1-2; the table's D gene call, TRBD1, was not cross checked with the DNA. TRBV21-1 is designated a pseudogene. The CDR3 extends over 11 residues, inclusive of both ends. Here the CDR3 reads CASSKSTVMAP.

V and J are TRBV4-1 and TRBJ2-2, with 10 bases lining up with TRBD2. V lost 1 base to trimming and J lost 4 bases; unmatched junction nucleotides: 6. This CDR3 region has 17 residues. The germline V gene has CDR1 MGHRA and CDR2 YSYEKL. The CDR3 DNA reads TGCGCCAGCAGCCAAGGACTAGCGGGCCTCATCACCGGGGAGCTGTTTTTT. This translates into CASSQGLAGLITGELFF.

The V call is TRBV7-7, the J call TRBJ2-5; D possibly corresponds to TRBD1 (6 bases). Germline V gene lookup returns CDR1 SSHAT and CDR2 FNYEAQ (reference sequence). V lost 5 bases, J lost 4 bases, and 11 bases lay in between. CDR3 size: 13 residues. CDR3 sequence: CASSETGGETQYF. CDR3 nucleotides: TGTGCCAGCAGCGAGACAGGCGGAGAGACCCAGTACTTC.

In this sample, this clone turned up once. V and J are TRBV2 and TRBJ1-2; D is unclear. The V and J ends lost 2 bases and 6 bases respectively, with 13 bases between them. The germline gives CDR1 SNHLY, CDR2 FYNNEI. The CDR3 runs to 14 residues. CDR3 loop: CASSENSVGNGYTF. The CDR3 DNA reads TGTGCCAGCAGTGAAAATTCGGTCGGGAATGGCTACACCTTC. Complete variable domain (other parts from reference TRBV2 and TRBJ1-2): EPEVTQTPSHQVTQMGQEVILRCVPISNHLYFYWYRQILGQKVEFLVSFYNNEISEKSEIFDDQFSVERPDGSNFTLKIRSTKLEDSAMYFCASSENSVGNGYTFGSGTRLTVV.

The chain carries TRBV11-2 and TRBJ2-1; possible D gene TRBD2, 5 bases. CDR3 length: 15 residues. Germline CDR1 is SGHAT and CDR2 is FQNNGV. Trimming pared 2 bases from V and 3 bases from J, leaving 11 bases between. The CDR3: CASSLRVANYNEQFF. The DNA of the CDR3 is TGTGCCAGCAGCTTACGGGTAGCGAACTACAATGAGCAGTTCTTC.